This TCR beta chain was sequenced in a study of response to subunit inactivated influenza vaccine. Germline CDR1 and CDR2: KGHSH and LQKENI. There are 16 residues in the CDR3. The V end was cut by 0 bases, the J end by 2 bases, with 12 bases between. This clonotype was recorded a few times. Antigen unknown. TCRdb recomputed calls from the RT-PCR reads with MiXCR, one row per CDR3 protein. This sample has around 480,000 distinct CDR3 sequences, with about 10% found just once. Study-wide results and caveats: That few new T cells are recruited by each seasonal influenza vaccination was the authors' suggestion.

Here the sequenced sample was PBMCs from blood, taken roughly 6 weeks after vaccination. The clonotype comes from a man over 45 who received an inactivated influenza vaccine. This chain connects TRBV18 to TRBJ2-3, with D possibly matching TRBD2 (6 bases). In DNA, the CDR3 is TGTGCCAGCTCACCACCAATGGGAGGCTCCACAGATACGCAGTATTTT. This codes for CASSPPMGGSTDTQYF.